This section outlines one T cell receptor (beta chain) sequence together with its context. The data were taken from a study of T cell responses to AZD1222 COVID-19 vaccine. Data came from immunoSEQ multiplex PCR; TCRdb stores just in-frame clones and leaves some out. The repertoire holds 250,000 to 300,000 clones, with almost 95% as singletons. Germline values: CDR1 ENHRY, CDR2 SYGVKD. This CDR3 has 17 amino acids. The ends were cut back, 3 bases at V and 4 bases at J, with 19 bases in the middle. This TCR was sampled from an adult who received the AZD1222 COVID-19 vaccine. The sequenced sample was peripheral blood, obtained 28 days after the second AZD1222 dose. The chain couples TRBV10-3 to TRBJ1-3; D ambiguous. CDR3 nucleotide sequence: TGTGCCATCAGTGATCCCGCCCGTCCGGCGGGCGGAAACACCATATATTTT. This translates into CAISDPARPAGGNTIYF.